The clone carrying this TCR beta chain was seen more than once but under ten times. Antigen specificity is unknown. This sample is drawn from a study of long-term antiretroviral therapy in people with HIV. Findings and caveats of the study: Those clones which expanded before ART made up the dominant part of the repertoire at all time points.

Each contributor possessed a minimum of one pre-ART and a minimum of two post-ART PBMC samples. Sequencing used immunoSEQ v3.0 at survey level. The repertoire was sequenced with immunoSEQ multiplex PCR; TCRdb's copy has only in-frame clones and lacks some. Here the sample spans some 30,000 clones, 75% to 85% being singletons. Germline loops: CDR1 LGHNA, CDR2 YSLEER. The CDR3 sequence is 13 residues long. V lost 4 bases and J lost 11; bases outside the gene matches: 8. The origin of this receptor is a man in his late teens or twenties with HIV. The sample was unsorted PBMCs, taken roughly 3.3 years after starting antiretroviral therapy. The J gene is TRBJ1-5, the V gene TRBV4-3, with 7 bases lining up with TRBD1. The CDR3 region has the DNA TGCGCCAGCAGCCCTCGGACAGGTCGGACCCAGCATTTT. Translated, it gives CASSPRTGRTQHF.